The 20 T cell receptor beta chains below were found in one sample sequenced in a study of blood T cell repertoires in COVID-19. TCRdb's table, derived via immunoSEQ multiplex PCR, lists solely in-frame clones and lacks some. This sample has roughly 290,000 clones, with approximately 89% found just once. The sample taken for sequencing was peripheral blood. Receptors originate from a woman aged 55-70 years with acute or convalescent COVID-19.

The genes are TRBV5-6 and TRBJ2-5; TRBD2 is a possible D gene (5 bases). V was clipped by 3 bases and J by 10 bases, with 19 bases between them. CDR3 length: 14 amino acids. The germline CDR1 and CDR2 sequences are SGHDT and YYEEEE. Written as DNA, the CDR3 is TGTGCCAGCAGCTACTGGGAGTCTCAAGGGATCCAGTACTTC. It specifies CASSYWESQGIQYF.

The chain uses TRBV11-3 and TRBJ2-1; 8 bases line up with TRBD2. V lost 1 base and J lost 5; bases outside the gene matches: 13. Germline V gene sequence: CDR1 SGHNT, CDR2 YENEEA. This CDR3 has 18 amino acids. The CDR3: CASSLGPFRREANNEQFF. CDR3 in DNA: TGTGCCAGCAGCTTAGGGCCCTTTAGGCGGGAGGCTAACAATGAGCAGTTCTTC.

The chain joins TRBV9 to TRBJ2-7; maybe TRBD1 (5 bases). The CDR3 contains 15 residues. Germline CDR1 reads SGDLS; CDR2 reads YYNGEE. Trimming left V 0 bases short and J 1 base short, with 11 bases between. The CDR3 DNA reads TGTGCCAGCAGCGTAGGACCCCAGGGTTCCTACGAGCAGTACTTC. It codes for CASSVGPQGSYEQYF.

The V and J genes are TRBV2 and TRBJ1-6; 9 positions agree with TRBD1. The CDR3 totals 13 residues. V lost 4 bases to trimming and J lost 10 bases; unmatched junction nucleotides: 2. CDR1 SNHLY and CDR2 FYNNEI come from the germline V gene. The CDR3 protein is CASSGDRDSPLHF. In DNA, the CDR3 is TGTGCCAGCAGTGGGGACAGGGACTCACCCCTCCACTTT. Looking up the rest from reference TRBV2 and TRBJ1-6 gives the full variable domain: EPEVTQTPSHQVTQMGQEVILRCVPISNHLYFYWYRQILGQKVEFLVSFYNNEISEKSEIFDDQFSVERPDGSNFTLKIRSTKLEDSAMYFCASSGDRDSPLHFGNGTRLTVT.

This rearrangement joins TRBV29-1 to TRBJ1-1, with D unresolved. V lost 5 bases and J lost 4, with 8 bases in between. Germline V gene sequence: CDR1 SQVTM, CDR2 ANQGSEA. This CDR3 region has 11 residues. CDR3 sequence: CSVRTSTEAFF. The CDR3 DNA is TGCAGCGTTCGTACCAGCACTGAAGCTTTCTTT.

The chain has TRBV6-5 and TRBJ2-7, with TRBD1 matching over 10 bases. V was clipped by 8 bases and J by 3 bases; unmatched bases: 4. The length of the CDR3 is 13 residues. Germline V lookup: CDR1 MNHEY, CDR2 SVGAGI. The CDR3 protein is CASGDRGGYEQYF. The CDR3 DNA reads TGTGCCAGCGGGGACAGGGGAGGCTACGAGCAGTACTTC.

The chain is built from TRBV7-3 and TRBJ2-3; D remains ambiguous. Germline CDR1 SGHTA, CDR2 FQGTGA. The germline V and J ends were trimmed by 5 bases and 2 bases, with 11 bases remaining between them. CDR3 length: 14 amino acids. The CDR3: CASSTPPHTDTQYF. The CDR3 nucleotides are TGTGCCAGCAGCACACCCCCCCACACAGATACGCAGTATTTT.

V usage is TRBV29-1 and J usage is TRBJ2-1; 9 bases are shared with TRBD1. Trimming at V came to 7 bases and at J to 5 bases, leaving 9 bases not matched to a gene. The CDR3 runs 14 residues. Germline values: CDR1 SQVTM, CDR2 ANQGSEA. The CDR3 coding sequence is TGCAGCGCCATTACAGGGGGCTGGGACAATGAGCAGTTCTTC. This gives the protein CSAITGGWDNEQFF.

The genes are TRBV7-9 and TRBJ1-2, with no clear D. Deletions cut 1 base from V and 8 bases from J, with 14 bases between. Germline V lookup: CDR1 SEHNR, CDR2 FQNEAQ (reference sequence). The CDR3 consists of 14 residues. CDR3 coding DNA: TGTGCCAGCAGCTTAGGGCAGGCCCAACCCGGCTACACCTTC. Translation gives CASSLGQAQPGYTF.

The V gene is TRBV19, the J gene TRBJ1-5; D gene ambiguous. The ends were cut back, 3 bases at V and 4 bases at J, with 10 bases in the middle. CDR1 and CDR2 (germline): LNHDA, SQIVND (reference sequence). The CDR3 extends over 14 amino acids. In DNA form, the CDR3 reads TGTGCCAGTAGTATCTCAGGTACTAATCAGCCCCAGCATTTT. This gives the protein CASSISGTNQPQHF.

The rearrangement joins TRBV5-4 to TRBJ2-2; 13 nucleotides agree with TRBD2. After removal of 2 bases from V and 5 bases from J, the junction contained 9 bases not matched to a gene. Per germline, CDR1 SGHNT and CDR2 YYREEE (reference sequence). CDR3 length equals 18 residues. The CDR3 DNA reads as TGTGCCAGCAGCTTAGAGCGGGGACTAGCGGGATCTACCGGGGAGCTGTTTTTT. Its protein is CASSLERGLAGSTGELFF.

V and J are TRBV27 and TRBJ1-6, with D perhaps TRBD1 (5 bases). CDR3 length equals 16 residues. Per the germline V gene, CDR1 is MNHEY and CDR2 is SMNVEV (reference sequence). Trimming stripped 1 base from V and 5 bases from J, with 12 bases between. The CDR3 DNA reads TGTGCCAGCAGTTTATTGGGGGGACGGAATAATTCACCCCTCCACTTT. This encodes CASSLLGGRNNSPLHF.

V and J are TRBV12-2 and TRBJ2-1; the table's D call TRBD1 went unverified against the DNA. TRBV12-2 is labeled a pseudogene. The CDR3 runs 15 residues. The CDR3 nucleotides read TGTGCAAGTCGCCCCGGGGGAGCAGGGGGCAATGAGCAGTTCTTC. It specifies CASRPGGAGGNEQFF.

The chain has TRBV6-5 and TRBJ1-1; 7 nucleotides align to TRBD1. The V segment lost 0 bases and the J segment 11 bases; nucleotides outside the gene matches: 6. Germline CDR1 MNHEY, CDR2 SVGAGI. This CDR3 contains 13 residues. The CDR3, as DNA: TGTGCCAGCAGTTACTCAGGGGGCTTTGGGGCTTTCTTT. It is translated as CASSYSGGFGAFF.

The V and J genes are TRBV10-2 and TRBJ1-5; D is ambiguous. Trimming took 0 bases from V and 6 from J, leaving 15 bases between them. CDR1 and CDR2 (germline): WSHSY, SAAADI. The CDR3 loop spans 16 amino acids. The chain's CDR3 is CASSESATSRAQPQHF. The CDR3 DNA sequence: TGCGCCAGCAGTGAGTCGGCGACAAGTCGTGCTCAGCCCCAGCATTTT.

The J gene is TRBJ1-5, the V gene TRBV5-8, with D unresolved. Deletions cut 6 bases from V and 7 bases from J, with 14 bases between. The CDR3 is 13 residues long. The germline V gene encodes CDR1 SGHTS and CDR2 YDEGEE. The CDR3, as DNA: TGTGCCAGCACCGTAACTCCGGGACAGCCCCAGCATTTT. This encodes CASTVTPGQPQHF.

The chain joins TRBV21-1 to TRBJ2-6; whether TRBD1, the table's D call, matches the DNA was not checked. TRBV21-1 counts as a pseudogene. The CDR3 has 21 amino acids. The DNA for the CDR3 is TGTGCCAGCAGCAAAGTGGGGTGGGGACAGGTCCCACCGGCTGGGGCCAACGTCCTGACTTTC. Translating gives CASSKVGWGQVPPAGANVLTF.

The chain is built from TRBV9 and TRBJ2-7; 11 bases agree with TRBD1. Germline values: CDR1 SGDLS, CDR2 YYNGEE. The V segment lost 4 bases and the J segment 2 bases; nucleotides outside the gene matches: 8. There are 16 residues in the CDR3. CDR3 sequence (DNA): TGTGCCAGCAGCCCGGCATGGACAGGGGGCCCCTACGAGCAGTACTTC. This translates into CASSPAWTGGPYEQYF.

This rearrangement joins TRBV5-6 to TRBJ1-4; D gene unclear. With 4 bases removed from V and 8 bases from J, the gap between germline ends came to 12 bases. The CDR3 is made up of 13 amino acids. The germline gives CDR1 SGHDT, CDR2 YYEEEE. The CDR3 reads CASSPGREEKLFF. The DNA for the CDR3 is TGTGCCAGCAGCCCGGGAAGAGAGGAAAAACTGTTTTTT.

The chain joins TRBV9 to TRBJ1-4, with D possibly TRBD1 on 5 matching bases. Germline V gene lookup returns CDR1 SGDLS and CDR2 YYNGEE. The CDR3 extends over 16 amino acids. The ends were cut back, 3 bases at V and 8 bases at J, with 20 bases in the middle. The CDR3 DNA reads as TGTGCCAGCAGCGCTCACAGGACAACACTCGGGGAAAAACTGTTTTTT. Translated: CASSAHRTTLGEKLFF.